The 18 T cell receptor beta chains given below trace back to one sample, sequenced in a study of blood T cell repertoires in COVID-19. Assay used: immunoSEQ multiplex PCR; TCRdb lists only in-frame clones, some missing. The sample has some 210,000 clones, around four fifths seen once. Input material: peripheral blood. These receptors came from a man aged 45-60 years with active or convalescent COVID-19.

The chain is built from TRBV28 and TRBJ2-3, with 12 nucleotides matching TRBD2. V shed 0 bases and J 0 bases; nucleotides not matched to a gene: 1. This CDR3 has 17 residues. Germline V gives CDR1 MDHEN, CDR2 SYDVKM. CDR3 amino acids: CASSLWLAGGSTDTQYF. The CDR3 nucleotides read TGTGCCAGCAGTTTATGGCTAGCGGGAGGGAGCACAGATACGCAGTATTTT. The full variable domain, completed using reference TRBV28 and TRBJ2-3, is DVKVTQSSRYLVKRTGEKVFLECVQDMDHENMFWYRQDPGLGLRLIYFSYDVKMKEKGDIPEGYSVSREKKERFSLILESASTNQTSMYLCASSLWLAGGSTDTQYFGPGTRLTVL.

The rearrangement links TRBV6-5 to TRBJ1-4; D is unclear. This CDR3 contains 14 residues. The germline V gene encodes CDR1 MNHEY and CDR2 SVGAGI. V lost 0 bases, J lost 7 bases, and 9 bases lay in between. The CDR3 region is CASSYSGRSEKLFF. The CDR3 region has the DNA TGTGCCAGCAGTTACTCGGGGAGAAGTGAAAAACTGTTTTTT.

The V call is TRBV9, the J call TRBJ1-5, with D maybe TRBD1 (5 bases). Per the germline V gene, CDR1 is SGDLS and CDR2 is YYNGEE. The V and J ends lost 4 bases and 0 bases respectively, with 11 bases between them. The CDR3 loop spans 15 amino acids. The DNA for the CDR3 is TGTGCCAGCAGCAAAGGGGATTATAGCAATCAGCCCCAGCATTTT. Protein: CASSKGDYSNQPQHF.

In DNA form, the CDR3 reads TGTGCCAGCAGTGAAGACAGGACAGGGTGGGCTCAAGAGACCCAGTACTTC. Protein sequence: CASSEDRTGWAQETQYF. The chain joins TRBV2 to TRBJ2-5, with 8 bases aligning to TRBD1. V lost 1 base to trimming and J lost 2 bases; unmatched junction nucleotides: 9. Germline V lookup: CDR1 SNHLY, CDR2 FYNNEI. This CDR3 is 17 amino acids long.

The chain recombines TRBV19 with TRBJ1-2; TRBD1 matches 10 bases. The junction had 7 bases not matched to a gene; V was cut back by 4 bases and J by 2 bases. Germline CDR1 reads LNHDA; CDR2 reads SQIVND (reference sequence). The CDR3 contains 16 residues. The CDR3 nucleotides are TGTGCCAGTAGTACCCGGGACAGGGGACCGAACTATGGCTACACCTTC. Its translation: CASSTRDRGPNYGYTF.

This clone appeared a few times. The rearrangement joins TRBV11-2 to TRBJ1-4; 7 bases align to TRBD1. CDR1 and CDR2 (germline): SGHAT, FQNNGV. The CDR3 has 14 residues. J lost 5 bases, V lost 5 bases, and 5 bases had no gene match. The CDR3 reads CASSAKTGNEKLFF. The CDR3 coding sequence is TGTGCCAGCAGCGCGAAGACAGGGAATGAAAAACTGTTTTTT.

The rearrangement joins TRBV6-5 to TRBJ1-1, with 7 bases aligning to TRBD1. The CDR3 has 13 residues. CDR1 and CDR2 from the germline V gene are MNHEY and SVGAGI. V was clipped by 7 bases and J by 4 bases; unmatched bases: 6. The CDR3 loop is CASTDRYGTEAFF. The CDR3 nucleotides read TGTGCCAGCACGGACAGGTACGGCACTGAAGCTTTCTTT.

The chain recombines TRBV7-2 with TRBJ2-3, with D tentatively TRBD1 (6 bases). Germline V gene lookup returns CDR1 SGHTA and CDR2 FQGNSA. The CDR3 extends over 15 amino acids. With 5 bases removed from V and 0 bases from J, the gap between germline ends came to 12 bases. The CDR3 spells CASSLNRASTDTQYF. CDR3 DNA sequence: TGTGCCAGCAGCCTTAACAGGGCGAGCACAGATACGCAGTATTTT.

The chain employs TRBV9 and TRBJ1-1, with TRBD1 identical over 8 bases. CDR3 length: 14 residues. CDR1 is SGDLS and CDR2 is YYNGEE in the germline V gene. V trimming: 2 bases; J trimming: 1 base; junction bases outside the gene matches: 1. The CDR3 reads CASSVDRANTEAFF. CDR3 nucleotide sequence: TGTGCCAGCAGCGTGGACAGGGCGAACACTGAAGCTTTCTTT.

This chain joins TRBV11-2 and TRBJ2-5; D not certain. The CDR3 covers 12 residues. V was pared by 4 bases and J by 0 bases, with 3 bases between. From germline, CDR1 is SGHAT and CDR2 FQNNGV. DNA of the CDR3: TGTGCCAGCAGCTCCTACCAAGAGACCCAGTACTTC. Translating gives CASSSYQETQYF.

This clone was observed a single time. The chain combines TRBV7-3 with TRBJ1-1, with a weak D call TRBD1 (6 bases). With 5 bases removed from V and 4 bases from J, the gap between germline ends came to 17 bases. Germline V gives CDR1 SGHTA, CDR2 FQGTGA. This CDR3 spans 15 amino acids. CDR3 nucleotides: TGTGCCAGCAGCCCTAGGGGGGGGCGAGGCACTGAAGCTTTCTTT. Its translation: CASSPRGGRGTEAFF.

The chain recombines TRBV7-9 with TRBJ2-7, with 9 bases fitting TRBD2. The CDR3 extends over 14 amino acids. V was clipped by 2 bases and J by 5 bases; unmatched bases: 4. Germline assignment: CDR1 SEHNR and CDR2 FQNEAQ (reference sequence). The CDR3 loop is CASSLYSGSHEQYF. CDR3 sequence (DNA): TGTGCCAGCAGCTTATATAGCGGGAGCCACGAGCAGTACTTC.

The chain combines TRBV5-1 with TRBJ2-3; 11 nucleotides line up with TRBD2. CDR1 SGHRS and CDR2 YFSETQ come from the germline V gene. This CDR3 spans 17 amino acids. V lost 2 bases and J lost 6; bases outside the gene matches: 11. DNA of the CDR3: TGCGCCAGCAGCTTCAGACTAGCGGGGAGTCCCGGTGATACGCAGTATTTT. Translating it yields CASSFRLAGSPGDTQYF. Variable domain in full (rest from reference TRBV5-1 and TRBJ2-3): KAGVTQTPRYLIKTRGQQVTLSCSPISGHRSVSWYQQTPGQGLQFLFEYFSETQRNKGNFPGRFSGRQFSNSRSEMNVSTLELGDSALYLCASSFRLAGSPGDTQYFGPGTRLTVL.

The J gene is TRBJ2-7, the V gene TRBV6-5; 8 bases agree with TRBD1. There are 14 residues in the CDR3. Germline V lookup: CDR1 MNHEY, CDR2 SVGAGI. The J segment lost 6 bases and the V segment lost 6 bases, leaving 10 bases of the junction unmatched. Here the CDR3 reads CASSLDRVLFEQYF. The CDR3, as DNA: TGTGCCAGCAGCTTGGACAGGGTATTATTCGAGCAGTACTTC.

This clone was observed a single time. The chain joins TRBV5-6 to TRBJ1-1; no firm D call. Germline CDR1 and CDR2: SGHDT and YYEEEE. The CDR3 is 12 residues long. Trimming took off 0 bases at V and 7 bases at J, with 7 bases between the two ends. The CDR3 nucleotides read TGTGCCAGCAGCTTGGCTAGATTTGAAGCTTTCTTT. Its protein is CASSLARFEAFF.

This clone was seen once. The chain carries TRBV29-1 and TRBJ1-1; D remains unclear. Trimming pared 8 bases from V and 4 bases from J, leaving 20 bases between. The germline V gene encodes CDR1 SQVTM and CDR2 ANQGSEA. This CDR3 contains 14 residues. CDR3 bases: TGCAGCCTGAGGGCCCTTTCCACCTCCACTGAAGCTTTCTTT. This encodes CSLRALSTSTEAFF.

The chain employs TRBV6-6 and TRBJ1-1; unclear D gene. Looked up from germline, CDR1 is MNHNY and CDR2 is SVGAGI (reference sequence). Trimming took 10 bases from V and 0 from J, leaving 15 bases between them. This CDR3 is 14 amino acids long. This CDR3 reads CATRRGLMNTEAFF. The CDR3 DNA reads as TGTGCCACCCGAAGAGGCCTAATGAACACTGAAGCTTTCTTT.

The V gene is TRBV5-1, the J gene TRBJ2-7, with a possible D match to TRBD1 (6 bases). V was clipped by 0 bases and J by 5 bases, with 15 bases between them. The CDR3 is 15 amino acids. Germline CDR1 SGHRS, CDR2 YFSETQ. Here the CDR3 DNA reads TGCGCCAGCAGCTTGGAAACAGGGAGAGTCCACGAGCAGTACTTC. Protein sequence: CASSLETGRVHEQYF.